This section outlines one T cell receptor (beta chain) sequence together with its context. This entry comes from a study of T cell changes during pregnancy in multiple sclerosis. Measured with immunoSEQ multiplex PCR; TCRdb has only the in-frame clones, and not every one. This sample has fewer than 50,000 clones; 94% occur once, and the top ten carry 3.5% to 5%. Germline trimming cut 11 bases from V and 0 bases from J; bases unmatched to any gene: 6. Per germline, CDR1 MDHEN and CDR2 SYDVKM. The CDR3 consists of 14 residues. The TCR sequence derives from a female donor with multiple sclerosis, enrolled in a pregnancy study. This chain connects TRBV28 to TRBJ2-2; 7 bases are shared with TRBD2. This specimen was CD8+ T cells from peripheral blood mononuclear cells, taken in the first trimester of pregnancy. The CDR3 nucleotides read TGTGCCGGGGGAGGGATTCCGAACACCGGGGAGCTGTTTTTT. Translating it yields CAGGGIPNTGELFF.